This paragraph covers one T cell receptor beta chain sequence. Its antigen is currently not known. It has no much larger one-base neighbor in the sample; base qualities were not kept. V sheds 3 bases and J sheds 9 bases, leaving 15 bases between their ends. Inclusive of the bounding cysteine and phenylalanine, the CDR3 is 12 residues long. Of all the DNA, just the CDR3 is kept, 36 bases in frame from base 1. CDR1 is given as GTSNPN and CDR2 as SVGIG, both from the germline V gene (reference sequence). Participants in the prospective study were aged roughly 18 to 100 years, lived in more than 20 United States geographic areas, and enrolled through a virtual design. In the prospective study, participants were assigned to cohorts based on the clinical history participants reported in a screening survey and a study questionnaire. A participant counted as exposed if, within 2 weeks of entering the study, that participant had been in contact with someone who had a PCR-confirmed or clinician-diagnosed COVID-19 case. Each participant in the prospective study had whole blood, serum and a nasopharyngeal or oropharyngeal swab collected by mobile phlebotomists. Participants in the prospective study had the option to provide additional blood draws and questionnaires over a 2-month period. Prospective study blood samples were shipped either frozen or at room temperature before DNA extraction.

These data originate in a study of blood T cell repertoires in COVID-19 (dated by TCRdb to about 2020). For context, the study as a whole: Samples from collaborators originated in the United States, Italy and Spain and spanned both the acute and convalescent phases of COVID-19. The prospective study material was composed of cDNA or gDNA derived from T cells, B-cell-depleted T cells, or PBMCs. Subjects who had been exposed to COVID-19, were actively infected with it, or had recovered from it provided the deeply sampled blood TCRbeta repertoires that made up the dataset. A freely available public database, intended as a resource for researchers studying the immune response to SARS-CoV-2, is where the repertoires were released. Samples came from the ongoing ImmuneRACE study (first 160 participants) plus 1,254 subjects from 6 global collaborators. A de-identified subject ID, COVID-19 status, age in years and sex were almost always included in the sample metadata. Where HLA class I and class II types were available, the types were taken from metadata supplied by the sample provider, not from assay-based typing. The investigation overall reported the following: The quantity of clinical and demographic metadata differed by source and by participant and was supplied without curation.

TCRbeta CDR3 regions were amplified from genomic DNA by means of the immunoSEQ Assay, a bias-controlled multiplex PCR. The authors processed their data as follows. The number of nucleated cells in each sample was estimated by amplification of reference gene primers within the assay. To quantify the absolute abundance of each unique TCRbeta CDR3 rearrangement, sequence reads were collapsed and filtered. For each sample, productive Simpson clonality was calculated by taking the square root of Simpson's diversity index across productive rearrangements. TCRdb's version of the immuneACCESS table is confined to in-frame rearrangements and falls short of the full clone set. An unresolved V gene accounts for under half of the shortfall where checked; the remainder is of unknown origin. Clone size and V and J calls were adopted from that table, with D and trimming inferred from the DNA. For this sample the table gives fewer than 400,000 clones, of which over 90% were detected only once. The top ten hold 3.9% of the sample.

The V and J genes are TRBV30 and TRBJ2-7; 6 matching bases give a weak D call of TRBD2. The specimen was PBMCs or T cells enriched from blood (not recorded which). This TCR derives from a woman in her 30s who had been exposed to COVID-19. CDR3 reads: CAWRSGEEGQYF. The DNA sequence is TGTGCCTGGAGGTCGGGGGAGGAAGGGCAGTACTTC. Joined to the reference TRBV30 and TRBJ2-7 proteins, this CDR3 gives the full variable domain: SQTIHQWPATLVQPVGSPLSLECTVEGTSNPNLYWYRQAAGRGLQLLFYSVGIGQISSEVPQNLSASRPQDRQFILSSKKLLLSDSGFYLCAWRSGEEGQYFGPGTRLTVT.